This is a list of T cell receptor beta chains from one sample in a study of identical twins. MiXCR, applied by TCRdb to the 5' RACE reads, yields one record per CDR3 protein. The sample lists approximately 630,000 distinct CDR3 sequences, 7.1% occurring once. These data also formed part of another study, on yellow fever vaccine responses in identical twins.

The sample comprised PBMCs. The receptors originated from a woman aged 18 to 35 in good health. The CDR3 runs from the conserved cysteine through the conserved F or W. The D gene is left open where the match is weak. Rows give clone size only sometimes, using once, few, many, or a class for an expanded clone.

size,V,J,D,CDR3,DNA
few,TRBV7-8,TRBJ2-5,-,CASSQGRPGTPKETQYF,TGTGCCAGCAGCCAGGGTAGGCCCGGGACACCGAAAGAGACCCAGTACTTC
many,TRBV20-1,TRBJ2-2,-,CSARTVNTGELFF,TGCAGTGCAAGGACAGTGAACACCGGGGAGCTGTTTTTT
-,TRBV12-3/TRBV12-4,TRBJ2-2,-,CASSSAGTAGELFF,TGTGCCAGCAGTTCCGCGGGGACAGCCGGGGAGCTGTTTTTT
few,TRBV5-1,TRBJ2-1,TRBD1,CASSLRQGPGFYNEQFF,TGCGCCAGCAGCTTACGACAGGGGCCGGGGTTCTACAATGAGCAGTTCTTC
few,TRBV2,TRBJ2-1,-,CASSVWASVPNEQFF,TGTGCCAGCAGCGTTTGGGCTAGCGTCCCCAATGAGCAGTTCTTC
-,TRBV25-1,TRBJ2-5,-,CASTGIQETQYF,TGTGCCAGCACCGGGATCCAAGAGACCCAGTACTTC
many,TRBV6-1,TRBJ2-2,-,CASKTTGNPGELFF,TGTGCCAGCAAAACTACAGGGAATCCCGGGGAGCTGTTTTTT
few,TRBV5-1,TRBJ2-5,TRBD1,CASSKGTEEFLETQYF,TGCGCCAGCAGCAAAGGGACAGAAGAGTTCTTGGAGACCCAGTACTTC
few,TRBV4-1,TRBJ1-5,-,CASSQGGGEPNQPQHF,TGCGCCAGCAGCCAAGGAGGAGGAGAACCCAATCAGCCCCAGCATTTT
few,TRBV5-1,TRBJ2-7,-,CASSLPSVEQYF,TGCGCCAGCAGCCTCCCTAGCGTCGAGCAGTACTTC
few,TRBV12-3/TRBV12-4,TRBJ2-1,-,CASSLVSSRNEQFF,TGTGCCAGCAGTTTAGTCTCCAGCCGTAATGAGCAGTTCTTC
-,TRBV10-3,TRBJ2-7,TRBD2,CAIRPLAGSSYEQYF,TGTGCCATCAGACCACTAGCGGGTAGCTCCTACGAGCAGTACTTC
many,TRBV9,TRBJ2-1,TRBD2,CASSAKTSEYNEQFF,TGTGCCAGCAGCGCGAAGACTAGCGAGTACAATGAGCAGTTCTTC
-,TRBV5-1,TRBJ2-1,TRBD1,CASSLEGTDYNEQFF,TGCGCCAGCAGCTTGGAAGGGACAGACTACAATGAGCAGTTCTTC
-,TRBV7-9,TRBJ1-2,-,CASSLGTAGYGYTF,TGTGCCAGCAGCTTAGGTACAGCCGGGTATGGCTACACCTTC
many,TRBV6-1,TRBJ1-1,-,CASEQVVNTEAFF,TGTGCCAGCGAACAGGTTGTGAACACTGAAGCTTTCTTT
-,TRBV3-1,TRBJ2-3,-,CASSQGRGFLGTQYF,TGTGCCAGCAGCCAGGGTAGGGGGTTCCTGGGTACGCAGTATTTT
-,TRBV9,TRBJ2-3,-,CASSARTTSTDTQYF,TGTGCCAGCAGCGCAAGGACTACGAGCACAGATACGCAGTATTTT
few,TRBV4-1,TRBJ2-1,TRBD2,CASSRILAGVNNEQFF,TGCGCCAGCAGCAGAATCCTAGCGGGGGTCAACAATGAGCAGTTCTTC
few,TRBV4-2,TRBJ1-1,-,CASSGRRTELLNTEAFF,TGTGCCAGCAGCGGCCGAAGGACAGAATTATTGAACACTGAAGCTTTCTTT
-,TRBV2,TRBJ2-5,-,CASSEGMETQYF,TGTGCCAGCAGTGAGGGGATGGAGACCCAGTACTTC
few,TRBV15,TRBJ2-6,-,CATSRGGQGFSGANVLTF,TGTGCCACCAGCAGAGGAGGGCAGGGGTTTTCTGGGGCCAACGTCCTGACTTTC
many,TRBV4-1,TRBJ1-1,-,CASSNFGRNTEAFF,TGCGCCAGCAGCAACTTCGGGCGTAACACTGAAGCTTTCTTT
few,TRBV6-1,TRBJ2-7,-,CASGGTASSYEQYF,TGTGCCAGCGGAGGGACGGCAAGCTCCTACGAGCAGTACTTC
-,TRBV5-5,TRBJ2-7,TRBD1,CASGRTGSDEQYF,TGTGCCAGCGGAAGGACAGGTAGTGACGAGCAGTACTTC
-,TRBV2,TRBJ2-7,-,CASGLLYEQYF,TGTGCCAGCGGATTGTTATACGAGCAGTACTTC
few,TRBV28,TRBJ2-7,-,CASSLFSPRASSYEQYF,TGTGCCAGCAGTTTATTCTCTCCCAGGGCGAGCTCCTACGAGCAGTACTTC
few,TRBV29-1,TRBJ2-3,-,CSVSRDGGGTDTQYF,TGCAGCGTTAGCCGGGACGGAGGAGGCACAGATACGCAGTATTTT
-,TRBV5-1,TRBJ2-3,-,CASSWGAGITDTQYF,TGCGCCAGCAGCTGGGGGGCAGGGATCACAGATACGCAGTATTTT
-,TRBV20-1,TRBJ2-1,-,CSAREYSGGSYNEQFF,TGCAGTGCTAGAGAATATTCTGGCGGTTCCTACAATGAGCAGTTCTTC
few,TRBV9,TRBJ2-3,-,CASSVYGLTASADTQYF,TGTGCCAGCAGCGTTTATGGGCTTACGGCGTCGGCAGATACGCAGTATTTT
-,TRBV12-3/TRBV12-4,TRBJ1-1,-,CASSFLPVNTEAFF,TGTGCCAGCAGTTTCCTACCGGTGAACACTGAAGCTTTCTTT
many,TRBV4-1,TRBJ2-3,-,CASSQDNYVDTQYF,TGCGCCAGCAGCCAAGACAACTACGTCGATACGCAGTATTTT
-,TRBV4-1,TRBJ2-7,TRBD2,CASSQGLTSAHYEQYF,TGCGCCAGCAGCCAAGGGTTAACTAGCGCCCACTACGAGCAGTACTTC
-,TRBV7-3,TRBJ2-3,TRBD2,CASSYSGSVADTQYF,TGTGCCAGCAGTTATAGCGGGAGTGTAGCAGATACGCAGTATTTT
many,TRBV5-1,TRBJ2-3,TRBD2,CASSTGLAGNTDTQYF,TGCGCCAGCAGCACCGGACTAGCGGGAAACACAGATACGCAGTATTTT
few,TRBV28,TRBJ2-3,-,CASTPNSNTQYF,TGTGCCAGCACGCCCAACTCAAATACGCAGTATTTT
many,TRBV27,TRBJ2-1,TRBD2,CASSVTERTSGHFYNEQFF,TGTGCCAGCAGTGTAACCGAAAGGACTAGCGGCCATTTCTACAATGAGCAGTTCTTC
many,TRBV20-1,TRBJ2-4,-,CSASDSLSVAKNIQYF,TGCAGTGCTTCAGACAGCCTGAGTGTAGCCAAAAACATTCAGTACTTC
many,TRBV10-3,TRBJ2-2,TRBD2,CATERGTNTGELFF,TGTGCCACTGAGCGGGGAACGAACACCGGGGAGCTGTTTTTT
-,TRBV12-5,TRBJ2-2,-,CAGRTENTGELFF,TGTGCTGGGAGGACAGAGAACACCGGGGAGCTGTTTTTT
many,TRBV10-1,TRBJ2-2,-,CASSDSGRRELFF,TGCGCCAGCAGTGATTCCGGCCGCCGGGAGCTGTTTTTT
-,TRBV15,TRBJ2-1,-,CATSMSGTINEQFF,TGTGCCACCAGCATGAGCGGGACAATCAATGAGCAGTTCTTC
-,TRBV5-8,TRBJ2-7,TRBD1,CASSLGQGQGGFDEQYF,TGTGCCAGCAGCTTGGGCCAAGGACAGGGAGGTTTTGACGAGCAGTACTTC